The present T cell receptor (beta chain) was sequenced within a study of cytomegalovirus exposure and HLA in healthy donors. PCR used 60 Vbeta primers and 13 Jbeta primers. The table came from immunoSEQ multiplex PCR; TCRdb's copy has only in-frame clones and leaves some out. Among roughly 190,000 clones listed, about 76% were seen once. The CDR3 length is 14 residues. V was shortened by 7 bases and J by 2 bases, with 12 bases between the two germline ends. CDR1 is MNHNY, CDR2 SVGAGI, per germline (reference sequence). The chain couples TRBV6-6 to TRBJ1-3, with D possibly TRBD1 on 5 matching bases. Sequencing was performed on PBMCs. The source of this sequence is a woman between 50 and 59 years old in good health and CMV-seronegative. The CDR3 nucleotides read TGTGCCAGCACAAACGCGGGGGCTGGAAACACCATATATTTT. Protein: CASTNAGAGNTIYF.